This T cell receptor beta chain was identified in a study of CD8 T cells in Susac syndrome. The RNA, roughly 0.5 to 1 ug, was put through reverse transcription using random hexamers. From the immunoSEQ multiplex PCR reads, TCRdb called clonotypes with MiXCR, one entry per CDR3 protein. Among fewer than 250,000 distinct CDR3 sequences listed, 85% to 95% were seen once. This CDR3 is 11 amino acids long. The germline V and J ends were trimmed by 6 bases and 10 bases, with 12 bases remaining between them. Germline V gives CDR1 SNHLY, CDR2 FYNNEI. V and J are TRBV2 and TRBJ1-1; D gene uncertain. Sequencing was done on a sample of CD4+ T cells from PBMCs. The receptor was derived from a human donor in good health. Written as DNA, the CDR3 is TGTGCCAGCAGGCGGGAAGGGCGAGCTTTCTTT. Translating it yields CASRREGRAFF.